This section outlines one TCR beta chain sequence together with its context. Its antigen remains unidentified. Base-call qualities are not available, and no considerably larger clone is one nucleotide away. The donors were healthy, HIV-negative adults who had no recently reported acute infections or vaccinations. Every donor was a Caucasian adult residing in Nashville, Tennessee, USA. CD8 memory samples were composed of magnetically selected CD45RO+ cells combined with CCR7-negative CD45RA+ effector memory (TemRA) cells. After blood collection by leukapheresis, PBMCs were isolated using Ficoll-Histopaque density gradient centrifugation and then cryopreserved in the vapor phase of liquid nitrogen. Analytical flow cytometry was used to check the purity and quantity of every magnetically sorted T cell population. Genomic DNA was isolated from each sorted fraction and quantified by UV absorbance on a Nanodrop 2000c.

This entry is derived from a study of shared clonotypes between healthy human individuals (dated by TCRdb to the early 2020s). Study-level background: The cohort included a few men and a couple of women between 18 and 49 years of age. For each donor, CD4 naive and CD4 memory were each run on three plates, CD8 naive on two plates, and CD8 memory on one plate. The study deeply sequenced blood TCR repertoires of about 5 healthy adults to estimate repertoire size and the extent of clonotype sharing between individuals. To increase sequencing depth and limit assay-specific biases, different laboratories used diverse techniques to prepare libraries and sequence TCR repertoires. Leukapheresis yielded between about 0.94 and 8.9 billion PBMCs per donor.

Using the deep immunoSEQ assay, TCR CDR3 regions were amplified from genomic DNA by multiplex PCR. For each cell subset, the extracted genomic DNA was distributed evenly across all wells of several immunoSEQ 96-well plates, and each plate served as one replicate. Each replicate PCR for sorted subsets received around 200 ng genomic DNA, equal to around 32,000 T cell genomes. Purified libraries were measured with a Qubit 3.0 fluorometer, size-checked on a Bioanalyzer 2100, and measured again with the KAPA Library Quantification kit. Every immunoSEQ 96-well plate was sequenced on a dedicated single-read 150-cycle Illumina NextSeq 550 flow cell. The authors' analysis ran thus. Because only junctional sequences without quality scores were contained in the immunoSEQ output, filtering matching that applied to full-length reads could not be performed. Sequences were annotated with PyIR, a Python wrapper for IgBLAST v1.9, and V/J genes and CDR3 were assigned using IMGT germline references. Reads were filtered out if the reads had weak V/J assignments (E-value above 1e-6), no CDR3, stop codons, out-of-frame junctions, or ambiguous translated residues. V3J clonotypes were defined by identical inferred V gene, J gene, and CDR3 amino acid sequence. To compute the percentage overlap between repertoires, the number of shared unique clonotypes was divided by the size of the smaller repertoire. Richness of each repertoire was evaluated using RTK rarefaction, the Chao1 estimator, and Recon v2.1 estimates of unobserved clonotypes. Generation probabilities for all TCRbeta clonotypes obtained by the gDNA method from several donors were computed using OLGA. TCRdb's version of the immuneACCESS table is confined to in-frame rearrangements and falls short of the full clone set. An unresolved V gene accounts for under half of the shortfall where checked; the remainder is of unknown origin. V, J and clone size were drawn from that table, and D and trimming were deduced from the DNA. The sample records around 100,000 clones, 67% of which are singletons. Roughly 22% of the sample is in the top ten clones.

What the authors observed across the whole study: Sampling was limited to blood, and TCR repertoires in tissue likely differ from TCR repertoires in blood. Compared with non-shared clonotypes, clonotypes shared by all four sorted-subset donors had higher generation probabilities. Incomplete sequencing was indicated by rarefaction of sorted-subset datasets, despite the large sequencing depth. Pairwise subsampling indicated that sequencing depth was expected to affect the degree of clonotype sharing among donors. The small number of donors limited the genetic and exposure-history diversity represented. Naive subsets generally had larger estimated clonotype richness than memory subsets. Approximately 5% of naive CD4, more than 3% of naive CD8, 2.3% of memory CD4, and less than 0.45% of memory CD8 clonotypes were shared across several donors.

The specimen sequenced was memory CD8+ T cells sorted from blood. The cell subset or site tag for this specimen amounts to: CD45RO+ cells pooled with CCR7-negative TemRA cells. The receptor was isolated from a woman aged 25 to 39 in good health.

The nucleotide sequence reads TGTGCCAGCAGTTCCCCAGGGGACGGCGGCACAGATACGCAGTATTTT. Its protein reads: CASSSPGDGGTDTQYF. The rearranged segments are TRBV28 and TRBJ2-3; TRBD1 is a weak D gene call, 6 bases matching. Via the germline V gene, CDR1 is MDHEN and CDR2 SYDVKM. The CDR3 holds 16 amino acids from the cysteine to the phenylalanine. The DNA shown is the 48-base CDR3, in frame from base 1. Trimming at the junction amounts to 4 bases on V and 1 base on J, and the germline ends lie 15 bases apart.